Each of the 21 T cell receptor beta chains below was sequenced from the same sample in a study of blood T cell repertoires in COVID-19. Profiled with immunoSEQ multiplex PCR; TCRdb holds only in-frame clones, not every one. The repertoire holds 250,000 to 350,000 clones, with around nine tenths as singletons. The sequencing input was peripheral blood. The receptor set was obtained from a woman in her 70s with COVID-19, enrolled during active disease.

The chain couples TRBV29-1 to TRBJ1-2; 8 bases align to TRBD1. V was pared by 7 bases and J by 2 bases, with 9 bases of the junction left unmatched. This CDR3 has 14 amino acids. Per germline, CDR1 SQVTM and CDR2 ANQGSEA. Here the CDR3 reads CSAGRTGLNYGYTF. The CDR3 DNA reads TGCAGCGCTGGAAGGACAGGGTTAAACTATGGCTACACCTTC.

The chain joins TRBV6-6 to TRBJ1-2; D is perhaps TRBD1 (5 bases). The CDR3 has 16 amino acids. Germline V gives CDR1 MNHNY, CDR2 SVGAGI (reference sequence). Trimming took 6 bases from V and 2 from J, leaving 19 bases between them. CDR3: CASSRDLSGSNYGYTF. The CDR3, as DNA: TGTGCCAGCAGCCGCGACCTTTCAGGGTCCAACTATGGCTACACCTTC.

This rearrangement joins TRBV3-1 (or the pseudogene TRBV3-2) to TRBJ2-7, with 8 bases aligning to TRBD1. The V gene end was trimmed by 6 bases and the J gene end by 0 bases; junction bases not matched to a gene: 4. The CDR3 is 14 residues long. Germline CDR1 reads LGHDT; CDR2 reads YNNKEL (reference sequence). CDR3: CASSPGTGSYEQYF. In nucleotides, the CDR3 is TGTGCCAGCAGTCCCGGGACAGGCTCCTACGAGCAGTACTTC.

The gene calls are TRBV21-1 and TRBJ1-2. TRBV21-1 is labeled a pseudogene. This CDR3 region has 13 residues. Written as DNA, the CDR3 is TGTGCCAGCACCCCGCGCGGTTGGGTTGGCTACACCTTC. Its translation is CASTPRGWVGYTF.

This clone was recorded only once. The chain uses TRBV7-9 and TRBJ1-1; weak D call: TRBD1 (5 bases). Germline V lookup: CDR1 SEHNR, CDR2 FQNEAQ (reference sequence). V shed 5 bases and J shed 2 bases, with 12 bases lying between them. This CDR3 has 14 residues. The CDR3 region has the DNA TGTGCCAGCAGCCGTTCGGGGGATAACACTGAAGCTTTCTTT. It translates to CASSRSGDNTEAFF.

The chain joins TRBV15 to TRBJ2-2; D perhaps matches TRBD2 (5 bases). The V end was cut by 2 bases, the J end by 7 bases, with 8 bases between. The germline V gene encodes CDR1 LNHNV and CDR2 YYDKDF (reference sequence). This CDR3 has 13 residues. CDR3 coding DNA: TGTGCCACCAGCAGAAATGCGGGCGGGGAGCTGTTTTTT. Translation gives CATSRNAGGELFF.

The genes are TRBV28 and TRBJ1-6; TRBD1 is a possible D gene (6 bases). CDR1 MDHEN and CDR2 SYDVKM come from the germline V gene. Trimming removed 0 bases at V and 10 bases at J, with 13 bases between. The CDR3 consists of 15 residues. For the CDR3, the DNA is TGTGCCAGCAGTTTATGGCAGGGACAAGGGTCACCCCTCCACTTT. Its protein is CASSLWQGQGSPLHF.

This clone was picked up one time. The V gene is TRBV9, the J gene TRBJ2-5, with 8 bases matching TRBD1. This CDR3 is built from 15 residues. Losses at the gene ends were 4 bases for V and 5 bases for J; bases not matched to a gene: 10. Germline V lookup: CDR1 SGDLS, CDR2 YYNGEE. In DNA form, the CDR3 reads TGTGCCAGCAGCCGGCGGGCAGGGGGCGCCGAGACCCAGTACTTC. Translated: CASSRRAGGAETQYF.

The chain carries TRBV3-1 (or the pseudogene TRBV3-2) and TRBJ2-7, with D tentatively TRBD1 (5 bases). CDR3 length: 16 amino acids. V was shortened by 5 bases and J by 2 bases, with 19 bases between the two germline ends. Germline V gene lookup returns CDR1 LGHDT and CDR2 YNNKEL (reference sequence). CDR3 in DNA: TGTGCCAGCAGCTTGCAGACGACAGCCTTTCCCTACGAGCAGTACTTC. Protein: CASSLQTTAFPYEQYF.

The rearrangement joins TRBV6-6 to TRBJ2-7; D might be TRBD1 (5 bases). The germline CDR1 and CDR2 sequences are MNHNY and SVGAGI (reference sequence). This CDR3 has 15 amino acids. Trimming pared 10 bases from V and 6 bases from J, leaving 25 bases between. The CDR3 sequence: CANIGSAGLWPEQYF. The CDR3 DNA sequence: TGTGCCAACATAGGCAGTGCAGGGCTTTGGCCCGAGCAGTACTTC.

V is TRBV5-1 and J is TRBJ1-1; TRBD1 is a possible D gene (6 bases). Trimming stripped 2 bases from V and 7 bases from J, with 21 bases between. Germline CDR1 reads SGHRS; CDR2 reads YFSETQ. This CDR3 has 16 residues. This CDR3 is CASSFRTAVGVGEAFF. Written as DNA, the CDR3 is TGCGCCAGCAGCTTTAGGACAGCCGTTGGAGTTGGTGAAGCTTTCTTT.

V gene TRBV24-1 combines with J gene TRBJ2-4; 10 bases fit TRBD1. V gave up 4 bases and J gave up 7 bases; unmatched junction bases: 3. The CDR3 covers 14 residues. The germline V gene encodes CDR1 KGHDR and CDR2 SFDVKD. The CDR3 DNA sequence: TGTGCCACCAGTGACTGGGGACAGGGGAACATTCAGTACTTC. Its protein is CATSDWGQGNIQYF.

The chain couples TRBV9 to TRBJ1-3, with D maybe TRBD1 (5 bases). The CDR3 is 14 amino acids. Deletions cut 0 bases from V and 4 bases from J, with 8 bases between. CDR1 SGDLS and CDR2 YYNGEE come from the germline V gene. CDR3 DNA: TGTGCCAGCAGCGTAGGACAGCCCGGAAACACCATATATTTT. It encodes CASSVGQPGNTIYF.

V gene TRBV6-5 combines with J gene TRBJ2-7, with TRBD1 matching 8 bases. The CDR3 is 15 amino acids. The germline V gene encodes CDR1 MNHEY and CDR2 SVGAGI. J was trimmed by 3 bases and V by 9 bases; bases with no gene match: 13. CDR3: CASCPGDRSVYEQYF. As DNA, the CDR3 is TGTGCCAGTTGTCCCGGGGACAGGTCCGTCTACGAGCAGTACTTC.

V is TRBV19 and J is TRBJ2-1; D not certain. Germline loops: CDR1 LNHDA, CDR2 SQIVND (reference sequence). Trimming stripped 1 base from V and 0 bases from J, with 10 bases between. The CDR3 sequence is 16 residues long. The CDR3 bases are TGTGCCAGTAGTATAGCGGGTACGAGCTCCTACAATGAGCAGTTCTTC. It translates to CASSIAGTSSYNEQFF.

The V gene is TRBV6-5, the J gene TRBJ2-1; possible D gene TRBD1, 5 bases. CDR1 MNHEY and CDR2 SVGAGI come from the germline V gene. CDR3 length: 14 residues. With 6 bases removed from V and 9 bases from J, the gap between germline ends came to 18 bases. CDR3 in amino acids: CASSLTAAVGEQFF. CDR3 DNA: TGTGCCAGCAGCCTGACAGCCGCAGTGGGTGAGCAGTTCTTC.

The chain is built from TRBV4-2 and TRBJ2-7; 7 positions match TRBD1. V was clipped by 1 base and J by 6 bases; unmatched bases: 15. This CDR3 has 17 residues. Germline V gene lookup returns CDR1 LGHNA and CDR2 YNFKEQ. The CDR3 region is CASSQVMGRQGVIEQYF. CDR3 sequence (DNA): TGTGCCAGCAGCCAAGTCATGGGGCGGCAGGGGGTAATCGAGCAGTACTTC.

The CDR3 protein is CASKGTGMDNEQFF. The CDR3 DNA reads TGCGCCAGCAAAGGGACAGGGATGGACAATGAGCAGTTCTTC. This rearrangement joins TRBV5-1 to TRBJ2-1; 9 nucleotides match TRBD1. Trimming at V came to 6 bases and at J to 5 bases, leaving 6 bases not matched to a gene. CDR1 is SGHRS, CDR2 YFSETQ, per germline. CDR3 length: 14 amino acids.

The chain employs TRBV11-2 and TRBJ1-2; 7 nucleotides agree with TRBD1. The junction had 2 bases not matched to a gene; V was cut back by 2 bases and J by 5 bases. The CDR3 runs 13 residues. Germline V gives CDR1 SGHAT, CDR2 FQNNGV. This chain's CDR3 is CASSLPGQYGYTF. The CDR3 DNA reads TGTGCCAGCAGCTTACCGGGACAGTATGGCTACACCTTC.

The chain combines TRBV7-9 with TRBJ1-4, with 10 positions matching TRBD1. Germline lookup yields CDR1 SEHNR and CDR2 FQNEAQ (reference sequence). The CDR3 loop spans 15 amino acids. V was clipped by 1 base and J by 8 bases; unmatched bases: 4. As DNA, the CDR3 is TGTGCCAGCAGCTTAGGGACAGGGGGACGGGAAAAACTGTTTTTT. Translated: CASSLGTGGREKLFF.

This chain uses TRBV7-9 with TRBJ2-2; the match to TRBD1 covers 8 bases. Germline V gene data show CDR1 as SEHNR and CDR2 as FQNEAQ (reference sequence). Trimming at V came to 4 bases and at J to 11 bases, leaving 6 bases not matched to a gene. The CDR3 contains 13 residues. The CDR3 DNA follows: TGTGCCAGCAGCTCATTGACAGGGGAAGAGCTGTTTTTT. This gives the protein CASSSLTGEELFF.